The 16 T cell receptor beta chains below come from one sample, sequenced in a study of CD8 T cells in ankylosing spondylitis. Overall study results and limits: It appeared that ankylosing spondylitis blood was characterized by a TCR beta motif of 8 or 9 highly homologous variants.

These TCRs are of unknown antigen specificity. One entry per CDR3 protein, called by TCRdb with MiXCR from the 5' RACE reads. The top ten hold 14% to 15% of the sample, which has a few hundred thousand distinct CDR3 sequences, around 7.6% seen once. Material for sequencing was blood, either unsorted or a sorted T cell fraction (not recorded which). The receptor source for this set is a male donor with ankylosing spondylitis.

The chain is built from TRBV7-2 and TRBJ1-3; possible D gene TRBD1, 5 bases. The CDR3 contains 14 residues. Germline CDR1 reads SGHTA; CDR2 reads FQGNSA. Trimming took 6 bases from V and 4 from J, leaving 13 bases between them. DNA for the CDR3: TGTGCCAGCAGACCCTCGGGGCAGGGAAACACCATATATTTT. It translates to CASRPSGQGNTIYF. The full variable domain, rest sourced from reference TRBV7-2 and TRBJ1-3, is GAGVSQSPSNKVTEKGKDVELRCDPISGHTALYWYRQSLGQGLEFLIYFQGNSAPDKSGLPSDRFSAERTGGSVSTLTIQRTQQEDSAVYLCASRPSGQGNTIYFGEGSWLTVV.

This clonotype was counted ten times or more. This chain links TRBV12-3 or TRBV12-4 with TRBJ2-2, with 8 bases fitting TRBD2. This CDR3 is 16 amino acids long. V trimming: 7 bases; J trimming: 4 bases; junction bases outside the gene matches: 11. In DNA form, the CDR3 reads TGTGCCAGCACCAAAAACAGCGGGAGAGGCACCGGGGAGCTGTTTTTT. Translation gives CASTKNSGRGTGELFF.

The chain joins TRBV18 to TRBJ2-1; 10 bases agree with TRBD2. The CDR3 is made up of 17 amino acids. Germline V gene lookup returns CDR1 KGHSH and CDR2 LQKENI. The V segment lost 0 bases and the J segment 3 bases; nucleotides outside the gene matches: 5. Here the CDR3 reads CASSPPRTSGYYNEQFF. For the CDR3, the DNA is TGTGCCAGCTCACCACCTCGGACTAGCGGTTACTACAATGAGCAGTTCTTC.

The chain combines TRBV7-9 with TRBJ2-3; 7 bases match TRBD2. CDR1 SEHNR and CDR2 FQNEAQ come from the germline V gene (reference sequence). The CDR3 sequence is 17 residues long. With 5 bases clipped from V and 4 bases from J, the junction kept 15 bases outside the gene matches. CDR3 bases: TGTGCCAGCAGCCCCAGAGGGAGGGCCTACACGGCAGATACGCAGTATTTT. As protein: CASSPRGRAYTADTQYF.

This clonotype was counted between two and nine times. This chain connects TRBV29-1 to TRBJ2-5; 10 bases line up with TRBD1. This CDR3 contains 14 residues. Germline CDR1 is SQVTM and CDR2 is ANQGSEA. V shed 3 bases and J 3 bases; nucleotides not matched to a gene: 4. CDR3 sequence reads: CSVEGQGREETQYF. The CDR3 coding sequence is TGCAGCGTTGAGGGACAGGGGCGAGAAGAGACCCAGTACTTC.

There are a few counts of this clonotype. The CDR3 sequence is CASSLYGAGKSGNTIYF. The CDR3 bases are TGTGCCAGCAGTTTATACGGGGCAGGGAAGTCTGGAAACACCATATATTTT. The chain combines TRBV12-3 or TRBV12-4 with TRBJ1-3, with D perhaps matching TRBD1 (5 bases). The CDR3 covers 17 residues. The germline V and J ends were trimmed by 2 bases and 1 base, with 15 bases remaining between them.

This clonotype was seen a few times. The rearrangement links TRBV6-4 to TRBJ1-6; possibly TRBD1 for D (5 bases). This CDR3 has 16 residues. CDR1 is MRHNA and CDR2 is SNTAGT in the germline V gene. Trimming removed 5 bases from V and 4 bases from J, with 15 bases in between. The DNA of the CDR3 is TGTGCCAGCAGTACTCCAGGGACGCTGTATAATTCACCCCTCCACTTT. Translated, it gives CASSTPGTLYNSPLHF.

V gene TRBV7-2 combines with J gene TRBJ1-2; the match to TRBD1 covers 7 bases. This CDR3 has 14 amino acids. J gave up 4 bases and V 3 bases, and 5 bases lay outside the gene matches. From germline, CDR1 is SGHTA and CDR2 FQGNSA. CDR3 residues: CASSFRGSGYGYTF. CDR3 sequence (DNA): TGTGCCAGCAGCTTCAGGGGGTCGGGCTATGGCTACACCTTC.

The table lists this clonotype with a few counts. This chain joins TRBV11-1 and TRBJ2-2; tentative D call: TRBD2 (6 bases). The CDR3 length is 15 residues. Germline CDR1 is SGHAT and CDR2 is FQDESV (reference sequence). Trimming stripped 4 bases from V and 4 bases from J, with 13 bases between. The DNA for the CDR3 is TGTGCCAGCAGCTCGGGGGACTTGTTCACCGGGGAGCTGTTTTTT. Its translation: CASSSGDLFTGELFF.

This clonotype was found a few times. The J gene is TRBJ2-7, the V gene TRBV6-5, with unresolved D. The CDR3 runs to 16 residues. V lost 0 bases, J lost 0 bases, and 12 bases lay in between. Germline V CDR1 and CDR2: MNHEY, SVGAGI. CDR3: CASSYSTGHSSYEQYF. In DNA, the CDR3 is TGTGCCAGCAGTTACTCGACCGGCCACAGCTCCTACGAGCAGTACTTC.

This clonotype was counted between two and nine times. This sequence joins TRBV27 and TRBJ1-1; no clear D. Germline CDR1 MNHEY, CDR2 SMNVEV (reference sequence). The CDR3 consists of 14 residues. The ends were cut back, 2 bases at V and 3 bases at J, with 10 bases in the middle. CDR3 nucleotides: TGTGCCAGCAGTTTACAGGACGCGTACACTGAAGCTTTCTTT. Its protein product is CASSLQDAYTEAFF.

This chain joins TRBV7-2 and TRBJ2-1; 11 bases align to TRBD2. CDR3 length: 14 residues. J was trimmed by 8 bases and V by 5 bases; bases with no gene match: 5. Per the germline V gene, CDR1 is SGHTA and CDR2 is FQGNSA. The chain's CDR3 is CASSHTSGSHEQFF. The DNA of the CDR3 is TGTGCCAGCAGCCACACTAGCGGGAGTCATGAGCAGTTCTTC.

This clonotype has ten or more counts. The chain uses TRBV10-3 and TRBJ2-7, with 8 bases matching TRBD1. Germline CDR1 reads ENHRY; CDR2 reads SYGVKD. The ends lost 7 bases at V and 0 bases at J; junction bases unmatched: 5. There are 14 residues in the CDR3. The CDR3 region is CAIKPGTGSYEQYF. CDR3 in DNA: TGTGCCATCAAGCCCGGGACAGGCTCCTACGAGCAGTACTTC.

This sequence joins TRBV6-1 and TRBJ2-1; 7 positions agree with TRBD2. V shed 6 bases and J 4 bases; nucleotides not matched to a gene: 9. CDR1 is MNHNS, CDR2 SASEGT, per germline. The CDR3 totals 15 residues. In DNA, the CDR3 is TGTGCCAGCAGGGTCAGCGGGGCCTGGTACAATGAGCAGTTCTTC. Its translation is CASRVSGAWYNEQFF.

CDR3 DNA sequence: TGTGCCAGCAGCCTAGCGGGAGGTCCCGAGCAGTACTTC. Residues: CASSLAGGPEQYF. The V and J genes are TRBV7-3 and TRBJ2-7; 11 bases agree with TRBD2. In germline, CDR1 is SGHTA, CDR2 FQGTGA. CDR3 size: 13 residues. J gave up 6 bases and V 5 bases, and 3 bases lay outside the gene matches.

To note about this clonotype: An end of the junction differs from the germline gene, which may be a read error. The V gene is TRBV4-1, the J gene TRBJ2-1; a possible D gene is TRBD2 (6 bases). Per the germline V gene, CDR1 is MGHRA and CDR2 is YSYEKL. The CDR3 length is 15 residues. This CDR3 is CASGQGVAVYNEQFF. CDR3 sequence (DNA): TGCGCCAGCGGCCAAGGCGTAGCGGTCTACAATGAGCAGTTCTTC.